These 23 T cell receptor beta chains came from one sample sequenced in a study of blood T cell repertoires in COVID-19. The table came from immunoSEQ multiplex PCR; TCRdb's copy has only in-frame clones and leaves some out. The data hold 200,000 to 250,000 clones, with roughly 80% observed a single time. What was sequenced was PBMCs or T cells enriched from blood (not recorded which). Receptors were obtained from a woman aged 35 to 49 with acute COVID-19.

As to this clone: At the DNA level, this CDR3 is encoded by other sequences in the same sample as well. V gene TRBV19 combines with J gene TRBJ2-5; D might be TRBD1 (6 bases). Trimming took 3 bases from V and 5 from J, leaving 10 bases between them. CDR1 and CDR2 (germline): LNHDA, SQIVND (reference sequence). The CDR3 contains 13 residues. CDR3 nucleotides: TGTGCCAGTAGTATCAGGGGATGGGAGACCCAGTACTTC. It encodes CASSIRGWETQYF.

CDR3 DNA: TGTGCCAGCTCACCGCCAGGGGGCTTGAATGGCTACACCTTC. It encodes CASSPPGGLNGYTF. This chain links TRBV18 with TRBJ1-2; 8 bases agree with TRBD1. CDR1 and CDR2 from the germline V gene are KGHSH and LQKENI. Germline trimming cut 3 bases from V and 6 bases from J; bases unmatched to any gene: 6. This CDR3 comprises 14 residues. The full variable domain, in which reference TRBV18 and TRBJ1-2 provide the parts outside the CDR3, is NAGVMQNPRHLVRRRGQEARLRCSPMKGHSHVYWYRQLPEEGLKFMVYLQKENIIDESGMPKERFSAEFPKEGPSILRIQQVVRGDSAAYFCASSPPGGLNGYTFGSGTRLTVV.

This chain links TRBV19 with TRBJ1-5; D uncertain. CDR1 LNHDA and CDR2 SQIVND come from the germline V gene (reference sequence). The CDR3 runs 12 residues. V lost 6 bases and J lost 2, with 5 bases in between. CDR3 loop: CASSLGNQPQHF. The CDR3, as DNA: TGTGCCAGTAGCCTCGGCAATCAGCCCCAGCATTTT.

The V gene is TRBV10-3, the J gene TRBJ1-2, with 10 positions matching TRBD1. Germline assignment: CDR1 ENHRY and CDR2 SYGVKD. The length of the CDR3 is 18 residues. J gave up 8 bases and V 4 bases, and 19 bases lay outside the gene matches. CDR3 in DNA: TGTGCCATCAGTGCCTTGGGACAGGGGTCCCTTGCGGATGGCGGCTACACCTTC. Its protein is CAISALGQGSLADGGYTF.

V is TRBV18 and J is TRBJ1-6; no firm D call. This CDR3 has 15 residues. Per the germline V gene, CDR1 is KGHSH and CDR2 is LQKENI. Trimming pared 3 bases from V and 5 bases from J, leaving 11 bases between. CDR3 DNA sequence: TGTGCCAGCTCACCCTCGGTACAGCATAATTCACCCCTCCACTTT. Protein product: CASSPSVQHNSPLHF.

The chain is built from TRBV19 and TRBJ2-1; 11 bases line up with TRBD2. The CDR3 is 15 amino acids. Germline CDR1 is LNHDA and CDR2 is SQIVND (reference sequence). V lost 7 bases and J lost 7; bases outside the gene matches: 9. CDR3 amino acids: CASTGVLAGVNEQFF. DNA of the CDR3: TGTGCCAGTACCGGTGTACTAGCGGGAGTGAATGAGCAGTTCTTC.

The gene calls are TRBV11-2 and TRBJ2-7, with TRBD1 matching over 8 bases. The germline V gene has CDR1 SGHAT and CDR2 FQNNGV. This CDR3 has 15 residues. V lost 3 bases and J lost 3; bases outside the gene matches: 7. In nucleotides, the CDR3 is TGTGCCAGCAGCTTTAGTTCAGGGACAGGCTACGAGCAGTACTTC. Translation: CASSFSSGTGYEQYF.

The CDR3 nucleotides read TGTGCCCTCGGCAGGAATTCACCCCTCCACTTT. Translating it yields CALGRNSPLHF. This chain connects TRBV30 to TRBJ1-6; D gene unclear. The CDR3 spans 11 residues. Trimming shortened V by 8 bases and J by 7 bases, and 9 bases separated the two germline ends. The germline CDR1 and CDR2 sequences are GTSNPN and SVGIG (reference sequence).

The rearrangement uses TRBV21-1 and TRBJ2-2; TRBD1 is taken as the D call from the table, unchecked against the DNA. TRBV21-1 represents a pseudogene. The CDR3 is made up of 19 amino acids. CDR3 region: CASSKFIRGQETNTGELFF. The CDR3 DNA is TGTGCCAGCAGCAAATTCATCAGGGGACAGGAGACGAACACCGGGGAGCTGTTTTTT.

This clone has only one observation. V usage is TRBV7-5 and J usage is TRBJ1-1; the table gives TRBD1 as D, unverified against the DNA. TRBV7-5 is marked as a pseudogene. The CDR3 is 14 amino acids. The CDR3 reads CVRSRDRKQGEAFF. The CDR3, as DNA: TGTGTCAGAAGCAGGGACAGGAAGCAAGGTGAAGCTTTCTTT.

This chain uses TRBV5-6 with TRBJ2-7; the match to TRBD1 covers 7 bases. The J segment lost 2 bases and the V segment lost 1 base, leaving 9 bases of the junction unmatched. The CDR3 covers 16 residues. Germline-derived CDR1 and CDR2 are SGHDT and YYEEEE. CDR3 nucleotide sequence: TGTGCCAGCAGCTTGATGTTTAGTCAGGGGGCCTACGAGCAGTACTTC. Translated, it gives CASSLMFSQGAYEQYF.

The CDR3 reads CASSPRGQAGNTIYF. The CDR3 bases are TGTGCCAGCAGCCCACGGGGACAGGCTGGAAACACCATATATTTT. The V gene is TRBV7-2, the J gene TRBJ1-3; 8 bases align to TRBD1. With 5 bases clipped from V and 2 bases from J, the junction kept 5 bases outside the gene matches. The germline V gene encodes CDR1 SGHTA and CDR2 FQGNSA. The CDR3 has 15 residues.

V and J are TRBV19 and TRBJ2-1, with TRBD2 matching 7 bases. With V trimmed by 3 bases and J by 5 bases, 13 bases remained unmatched. This CDR3 region has 17 residues. The germline CDR1 and CDR2 sequences are LNHDA and SQIVND (reference sequence). The CDR3 here is CASSMGRETPLDNEQFF. For the CDR3, the DNA is TGTGCCAGTAGTATGGGGCGGGAGACACCGCTGGACAATGAGCAGTTCTTC. The full variable domain, its missing parts supplied by reference TRBV19 and TRBJ2-1, is DGGITQSPKYLFRKEGQNVTLSCEQNLNHDAMYWYRQDPGQGLRLIYYSQIVNDFQKGDIAEGYSVSREKKESFPLTVTSAQKNPTAFYLCASSMGRETPLDNEQFFGPGTRLTVL.

The chain carries TRBV9 and TRBJ1-2; no clear D gene. The V end lost 4 bases, the J end lost 1 base, and 14 bases lay between the germline ends. There are 15 residues in the CDR3. Germline V gene lookup returns CDR1 SGDLS and CDR2 YYNGEE. CDR3 protein: CASSPYSRSNYGYTF. The CDR3 nucleotides are TGTGCCAGCAGCCCATATTCCCGGAGTAACTATGGCTACACCTTC.

The chain is built from TRBV3-1 (or the pseudogene TRBV3-2) and TRBJ1-5, with D possibly being TRBD1 (5 bases). The CDR3 extends over 13 amino acids. Germline V gene data show CDR1 as LGHDT and CDR2 as YNNKEL (reference sequence). V was clipped by 4 bases and J by 3 bases, with 7 bases between them. The chain's CDR3 is CASSRQINQPQHF. In DNA form, the CDR3 reads TGTGCCAGCAGCCGACAGATCAATCAGCCCCAGCATTTT.

The chain combines TRBV7-2 with TRBJ2-5; the match to TRBD2 covers 12 bases. CDR1 and CDR2 from the germline V gene are SGHTA and FQGNSA. V shed 5 bases, J shed 4 bases, and the junction held 5 bases outside the gene matches. CDR3 length equals 15 residues. In DNA form, the CDR3 reads TGTGCCAGCAGCCCGGCACTAGCGGGAGGAGAGACCCAGTACTTC. Amino acids: CASSPALAGGETQYF.

This chain links TRBV12-1 with TRBJ1-2. TRBV12-1 is a documented pseudogene. CDR3 length: 16 amino acids. CDR3 sequence: CASSHPGGGFNYGYTF. DNA of the CDR3: TGTGCCAGCAGCCACCCCGGGGGGGGGTTTAACTATGGCTACACCTTC.

Note on this clone: At the DNA level, this CDR3 is encoded by other sequences in the same sample as well. V gene TRBV7-9 combines with J gene TRBJ1-6; 8 bases match TRBD1. Losses at the gene ends were 6 bases for V and 4 bases for J; bases not matched to a gene: 8. CDR1 is SEHNR, CDR2 FQNEAQ, per germline (reference sequence). The length of the CDR3 is 16 residues. The CDR3 loop is CASSSGQGFYNSPLHF. The CDR3 DNA reads as TGTGCCAGCAGTTCTGGACAGGGCTTTTATAATTCACCCCTCCACTTT.

The chain recombines TRBV21-1 with TRBJ2-1; TRBD2, the table's D call, was not compared with the DNA. TRBV21-1 is noted as a pseudogene. The CDR3 runs to 18 residues. CDR3: CASSHREKTSGRVNEQFF. CDR3 bases: TGTGCCAGCAGCCACCGAGAAAAGACTAGCGGGAGGGTAAATGAGCAGTTCTTC.

The chain carries TRBV9 and TRBJ2-1; 8 bases are a match to TRBD1. CDR1 and CDR2 from the germline V gene are SGDLS and YYNGEE. This CDR3 spans 12 amino acids. V shed 3 bases, J shed 8 bases, and the junction held 1 base outside the gene matches. CDR3 in DNA: TGTGCCAGCAGCGGACAGGGGTATGAGCAGTTCTTC. The encoded protein is CASSGQGYEQFF.

V is TRBV10-3 and J is TRBJ2-3; a weak D match, TRBD1 (6 bases). The CDR3 has 14 amino acids. V dropped 6 bases and J dropped 0 bases, with 10 bases sitting between them. Germline values: CDR1 ENHRY, CDR2 SYGVKD. CDR3 sequence reads: CAIRETGSTDTQYF. The CDR3 DNA reads as TGTGCCATCAGGGAAACAGGGAGCACAGATACGCAGTATTTT.

The rearrangement links TRBV4-2 to TRBJ1-5; unclear D gene. Trimming removed 5 bases at V and 7 bases at J, with 12 bases between. The CDR3 has 13 amino acids. Looked up from germline, CDR1 is LGHNA and CDR2 is YNFKEQ. The CDR3 nucleotides are TGTGCCAGCAGCGGGCAGGTTGGGCAGCCCCAGCATTTT. Translating gives CASSGQVGQPQHF.

The V call is TRBV7-2, the J call TRBJ1-3; D is ambiguous. This CDR3 contains 15 residues. Germline V gene data show CDR1 as SGHTA and CDR2 as FQGNSA. Trimming took 1 base from V and 4 from J, leaving 11 bases between them. The CDR3 bases are TGTGCCAGCAGCTTAGAGGCACGGCGGGGAAACACCATATATTTT. It codes for CASSLEARRGNTIYF. Combining the CDR3 with reference TRBV7-2 and TRBJ1-3 gives the whole variable domain GAGVSQSPSNKVTEKGKDVELRCDPISGHTALYWYRQSLGQGLEFLIYFQGNSAPDKSGLPSDRFSAERTGGSVSTLTIQRTQQEDSAVYLCASSLEARRGNTIYFGEGSWLTVV.